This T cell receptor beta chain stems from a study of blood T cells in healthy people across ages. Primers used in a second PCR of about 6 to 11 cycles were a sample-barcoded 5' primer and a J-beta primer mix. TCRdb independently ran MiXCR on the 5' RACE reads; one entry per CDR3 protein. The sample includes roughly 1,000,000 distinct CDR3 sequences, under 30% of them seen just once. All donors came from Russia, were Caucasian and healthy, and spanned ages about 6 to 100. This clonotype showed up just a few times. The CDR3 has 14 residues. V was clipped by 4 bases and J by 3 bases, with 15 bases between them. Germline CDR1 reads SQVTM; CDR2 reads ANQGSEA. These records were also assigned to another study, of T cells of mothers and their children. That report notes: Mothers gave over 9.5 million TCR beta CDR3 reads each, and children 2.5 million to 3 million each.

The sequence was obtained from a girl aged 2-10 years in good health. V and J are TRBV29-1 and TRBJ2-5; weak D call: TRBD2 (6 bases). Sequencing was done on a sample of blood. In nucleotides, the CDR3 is TGCAGCGTTGTGGGGTTGGGGGGAGAAGAGACCCAGTACTTC. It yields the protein CSVVGLGGEETQYF.